This T cell receptor (beta chain) was sequenced in a study of T cell repertoires in cytomegalovirus infection. Study as a whole: CMV epitopes in the study were HLA-C-restricted (recently identified) and HLA-B-restricted (well studied). CMV infection and matching HLA type were both indicated by public TCR beta signatures.

TCRdb re-derived calls from the reads in MiXCR, one entry per CDR3 protein. The sample has about 830,000 distinct CDR3 sequences; 30% to 35% are singletons. General study findings and limits: Dominant in the ex vivo response were TCR beta clonotypes restricted by HLA-C and specific for CMV. Summed frequency of public TCR beta families distinguished CMV carriers with the relevant HLA.

V shed 5 bases, J shed 7 bases, and the junction held 2 bases outside the gene matches. CDR1 and CDR2 (germline): SEHNR, FQNEAQ (reference sequence). The CDR3 runs to 12 residues. Note on this clonotype: No antigen is known for it.

The rearrangement joins TRBV7-9 to TRBJ2-1, with TRBD1 matching 7 bases. This clonotype was obtained from a human donor in good health (CMV status not recorded). Some clones in this sample may be carry-over from other donors' samples. Sequencing was performed on cultured CD8+ T cells from PBMCs, taken from culture after CMV antigen stimulation. The CDR3 nucleotides read TGTGCCAGCAGCACGGGACAGAATGAGCAGTTCTTC. This sequence encodes CASSTGQNEQFF.